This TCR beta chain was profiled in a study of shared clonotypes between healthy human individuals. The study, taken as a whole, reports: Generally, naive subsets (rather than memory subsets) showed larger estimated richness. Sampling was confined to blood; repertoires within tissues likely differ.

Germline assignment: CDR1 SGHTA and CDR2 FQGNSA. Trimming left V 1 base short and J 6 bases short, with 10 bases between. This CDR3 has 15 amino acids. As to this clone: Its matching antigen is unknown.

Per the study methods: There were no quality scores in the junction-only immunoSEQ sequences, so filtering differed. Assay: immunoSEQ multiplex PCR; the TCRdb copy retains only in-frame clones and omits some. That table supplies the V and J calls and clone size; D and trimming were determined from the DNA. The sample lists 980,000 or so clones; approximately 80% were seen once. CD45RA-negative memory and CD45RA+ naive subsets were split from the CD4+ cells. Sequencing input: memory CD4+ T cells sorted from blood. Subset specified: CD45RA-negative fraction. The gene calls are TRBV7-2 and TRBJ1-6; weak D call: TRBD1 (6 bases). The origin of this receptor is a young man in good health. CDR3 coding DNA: TGTGCCAGCAGCTTAGATAGCAGGGGTAATTCACCCCTCCACTTT. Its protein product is CASSLDSRGNSPLHF.